The 25 T cell receptor beta chains below come from one sample, sequenced in a study of shared clonotypes between healthy human individuals (dated by TCRdb to about 2020). The method behind the library was the immunoSEQ multiplex PCR assay. The table was pulled from immuneACCESS by TCRdb, which kept in-frame rearrangements only. Such tables lose some clones; where checked, under half of the loss comes from unresolved V genes, and the rest has no known cause. The sample profile shows about 87,000 clones; 40% to 55% of them were found once. The top ten clones comprise over 13% of the sample. The specimen was PBMCs. These TCRs come from a woman between 40 and 55 years old in good health. Some clones in this sample may be carry-over from other donors' samples.

Only a few counts were recorded for this clone. The rearrangement joins TRBV7-2 to TRBJ1-2, with TRBD1 as a possible D gene (5 bases). The CDR3 runs to 16 residues. V lost 2 bases to trimming and J lost 4 bases, with 17 bases between them. Per germline, CDR1 SGHTA and CDR2 FQGNSA. CDR3 amino acids: CASSLYHHGGTYGYTF. CDR3 DNA sequence: TGTGCCAGCAGCTTATACCACCACGGGGGTACCTATGGCTACACCTTC.

The chain joins TRBV7-2 to TRBJ1-2; D not certain. The CDR3 loop spans 13 amino acids. V was pared by 5 bases and J by 8 bases, with 15 bases between. CDR1 and CDR2 (germline): SGHTA, FQGNSA. CDR3 protein: CASSPQRVGGYTF. The CDR3 bases are TGTGCCAGCAGCCCCCAGAGGGTAGGGGGCTACACCTTC.

The genes are TRBV29-1 and TRBJ2-7; D remains unclear. The CDR3 is 11 residues long. CDR1 is SQVTM and CDR2 is ANQGSEA in the germline V gene. V gave up 6 bases and J gave up 4 bases, with 10 bases separating them. DNA of the CDR3: TGCAGCGTCCTCTCGGAATACGAGCAGTACTTC. As protein: CSVLSEYEQYF.

This clone was counted a few times. The chain couples TRBV7-2 to TRBJ2-1; a possible D gene is TRBD2 (6 bases). The CDR3 loop spans 15 amino acids. The V gene lost 1 base and the J gene lost 15 bases, with 22 bases spanning the gap. Germline V gives CDR1 SGHTA, CDR2 FQGNSA. CDR3 in DNA: TGTGCCAGCAGCTTAGGCCTGTTGGGTAGCGGCCTCGGGTTCTTC. As protein: CASSLGLLGSGLGFF.

This chain joins TRBV4-1 and TRBJ1-1; no firm D call. Between the trimmed V and J ends, which lost 4 bases and 0 bases, there was a span of 12 bases. Germline V gene lookup returns CDR1 MGHRA and CDR2 YSYEKL. The CDR3 has 15 amino acids. CDR3 sequence reads: CASSPRTQLNTEAFF. The CDR3 bases are TGCGCCAGCAGCCCGAGGACCCAACTGAACACTGAAGCTTTCTTT.

In this sample, this clone turned up a few times. A far larger clone lies a single base away; this is likely a read error. J is TRBJ2-5 and V is TRBV20-1; D is uncertain. Germline CDR1 reads DFQATT; CDR2 reads SNEGSKA (reference sequence). V gave up 5 bases and J gave up 1 base, with 2 bases separating them. The CDR3 has 10 residues. The CDR3 DNA is TGCAGTGCTTCCCAAGAGACCCAGTACTTC. Translation gives CSASQETQYF.

This clone was seen once. CDR3 region: CSVFTGTPYEQYF. The DNA of the CDR3 is TGCAGCGTATTCACCGGGACGCCTTACGAGCAGTACTTC. This sequence joins TRBV29-1 and TRBJ2-7; D is possibly TRBD1 or TRBD2 (5 bases each). Germline V gene sequence: CDR1 SQVTM, CDR2 ANQGSEA. This CDR3 contains 13 residues. V lost 6 bases, J lost 4 bases, and 16 bases lay in between.

This rearrangement joins TRBV5-3 to TRBJ1-2, with D uncertain. TRBV5-3 is designated an ORF whose function remains uncertain. V was clipped by 8 bases and J by 8 bases, with 7 bases between them. CDR3 length: 9 residues. Here the CDR3 reads CAREIGYTF. In DNA, the CDR3 is TGTGCCAGGGAAATCGGCTACACCTTC.

This clone was observed at least ten times. V usage is TRBV5-4 and J usage is TRBJ2-5, with 7 positions matching TRBD2. V lost 1 base to trimming and J lost 2 bases; unmatched junction nucleotides: 11. CDR1 is SGHNT, CDR2 YYREEE, per germline (reference sequence). The CDR3 runs to 17 residues. CDR3 loop: CASSLFVGLAEQETQYF. For the CDR3, the DNA is TGTGCCAGCAGCTTGTTCGTCGGGCTAGCGGAACAAGAGACCCAGTACTTC.

V and J are TRBV6-5 and TRBJ2-7; D not certain. The germline V gene has CDR1 MNHEY and CDR2 SVGAGI. The CDR3 is made up of 11 amino acids. Trimming left V 11 bases short and J 6 bases short, with 14 bases between. CDR3 in amino acids: CAGSPHREQYF. The CDR3 coding sequence is TGTGCCGGCTCCCCCCATCGCGAGCAGTACTTC.

The chain joins TRBV4-1 to TRBJ2-7, with 9 bases lining up with TRBD1. V dropped 5 bases and J dropped 4; count of bases not matched to a gene: 12. Germline CDR1 reads MGHRA; CDR2 reads YSYEKL. The CDR3 spans 16 residues. This CDR3 is CASSTPPGQGRYEQYF. The CDR3 DNA follows: TGCGCCAGCAGCACCCCTCCGGGACAGGGACGGTACGAGCAGTACTTC.

This rearrangement joins TRBV30 to TRBJ2-1; a weak D match, TRBD2 (6 bases). Trimming stripped 0 bases from V and 4 bases from J, with 13 bases between. Per germline, CDR1 GTSNPN and CDR2 SVGIG (reference sequence). CDR3 length: 15 amino acids. The CDR3 DNA reads as TGTGCCTGGAGTGTCGAGGCGGGAACGTACAATGAGCAGTTCTTC. Residues: CAWSVEAGTYNEQFF.

As for this clone: With a much larger clone just one base away, this may be a read error. The chain combines TRBV4-1 with TRBJ2-1; TRBD2 aligns across 9 bases. Germline CDR1 reads MGHRA; CDR2 reads YSYEKL. The CDR3 spans 16 residues. The CDR3 bases are TGCGCCAGCGGGACTAGCCTCCTGAGCTCCTACAATGAGCGGTTCTTC. Protein: CASGTSLLSSYNERFF.

V and J are TRBV19 and TRBJ2-1; TRBD2 matches 9 bases. V gave up 6 bases and J gave up 9 bases; unmatched junction bases: 3. The CDR3 totals 12 residues. Germline assignment: CDR1 LNHDA and CDR2 SQIVND (reference sequence). The CDR3 sequence is CASSAGGPEQFF. The CDR3 DNA reads as TGTGCCAGTAGCGCGGGGGGGCCTGAGCAGTTCTTC.

This clone was recorded many times. The chain has TRBV28 and TRBJ2-7, with a tentative D call TRBD2 (5 bases). Deletions cut 3 bases from V and 3 bases from J, with 12 bases between. CDR3 length equals 14 residues. In germline, CDR1 is MDHEN, CDR2 SYDVKM. The CDR3 nucleotides are TGTGCCAGCAGTTTGGAGGTTACGGGCTACGAGCAGTACTTC. Protein: CASSLEVTGYEQYF.

The chain joins TRBV4-2 to TRBJ2-1; 11 nucleotides line up with TRBD2. This CDR3 is 17 amino acids long. CDR1 LGHNA and CDR2 YNFKEQ come from the germline V gene. J lost 5 bases, V lost 4 bases, and 10 bases had no gene match. CDR3 amino acids: CASSPHLTSGKDNEQFF. The CDR3 DNA sequence: TGTGCCAGCAGCCCCCACCTGACTAGCGGGAAGGACAATGAGCAGTTCTTC.

As to this clone: One base separates it from a far larger clone, so it is likely a read error. The chain is built from TRBV30 and TRBJ2-7; unclear D gene. CDR3 size: 11 residues. The V end lost 7 bases, the J end lost 2 bases, and 9 bases lay between the germline ends. From germline, CDR1 is GTSNPN and CDR2 SVGIG (reference sequence). The CDR3 protein is CASRTAYEQYF. CDR3 bases: TGTGCCTCCCGGACGGCCTACGAGCAGTACTTC.

In its sample, this clone was seen a few times. This rearrangement joins TRBV5-4 to TRBJ2-3; weak D call: TRBD1 (6 bases). Deletions cut 4 bases from V and 6 bases from J, with 15 bases between. The CDR3 contains 14 residues. Germline V gene sequence: CDR1 SGHNT, CDR2 YYREEE (reference sequence). CDR3 residues: CASSQGGAQDTQYF. CDR3 sequence (DNA): TGTGCCAGCAGCCAAGGGGGAGCACAGGATACGCAGTATTTT.

This sequence joins TRBV30 and TRBJ2-7, with 11 bases identical to TRBD2. The CDR3 consists of 13 residues. Germline V gives CDR1 GTSNPN, CDR2 SVGIG (reference sequence). V was clipped by 5 bases and J by 7 bases; unmatched bases: 7. The CDR3 DNA follows: TGTGCCTGGGTAGCGGGAGGGCCTGGAGAGCAGTACTTC. Its protein is CAWVAGGPGEQYF.

The rearrangement links TRBV9 to TRBJ2-6; D possibly uses TRBD1 or TRBD2 (5 bases each). This CDR3 spans 16 amino acids. Germline assignment: CDR1 SGDLS and CDR2 YYNGEE. Between the trimmed V and J ends, which lost 0 bases and 0 bases, there was a span of 7 bases. The CDR3 protein is CASSVAGGSGANVLTF. As DNA, the CDR3 is TGTGCCAGCAGCGTAGCTGGGGGCTCTGGGGCCAACGTCCTGACTTTC. Variable domain in full (rest from reference TRBV9 and TRBJ2-6): DSGVTQTPKHLITATGQRVTLRCSPRSGDLSVYWYQQSLDQGLQFLIQYYNGEERAKGNILERFSAQQFPDLHSELNLSSLELGDSALYFCASSVAGGSGANVLTFGAGSRLTVL.

The CDR3 region has the DNA TGTGCCAGCAGCAACACCGGGACTGTGAAAGCTTTCTTT. It specifies CASSNTGTVKAFF. V usage is TRBV4-2 and J usage is TRBJ1-1; maybe TRBD1 (5 bases). Germline CDR1 LGHNA, CDR2 YNFKEQ. Trimming stripped 5 bases from V and 9 bases from J, with 16 bases between. The CDR3 totals 13 residues.

The sample holds many counts of this clone. Within the sample, other DNA sequences also encode this same CDR3. V is TRBV30 and J is TRBJ1-1; TRBD1 matches 9 bases. The CDR3 runs 13 residues. Trimming removed 5 bases from V and 5 bases from J; junction bases left unmatched: 6. The germline V gene has CDR1 GTSNPN and CDR2 SVGIG (reference sequence). CDR3 sequence reads: CAWAGQGFTEAFF. CDR3 in DNA: TGTGCCTGGGCGGGACAGGGTTTTACTGAAGCTTTCTTT.

J is TRBJ1-2 and V is TRBV30; the match to TRBD1 covers 12 bases. This CDR3 spans 16 amino acids. V lost 1 base to trimming and J lost 11 bases; unmatched junction nucleotides: 14. Germline loops: CDR1 GTSNPN, CDR2 SVGIG (reference sequence). As DNA, the CDR3 is TGTGCCTGGAGTGACACCCGGGACAGGGGGCGCCGAGGTTACACCTTC. Residues: CAWSDTRDRGRRGYTF. The full variable domain, completed using reference TRBV30 and TRBJ1-2, is SQTIHQWPATLVQPVGSPLSLECTVEGTSNPNLYWYRQAAGRGLQLLFYSVGIGQISSEVPQNLSASRPQDRQFILSSKKLLLSDSGFYLCAWSDTRDRGRRGYTFGSGTRLTVV.

The chain links TRBV7-2 to TRBJ1-4; the match to TRBD1 covers 8 bases. The CDR3 covers 16 residues. Germline CDR1 is SGHTA and CDR2 is FQGNSA. V lost 5 bases to trimming and J lost 4 bases; unmatched junction nucleotides: 9. The CDR3 sequence: CASSLRTGFRNEKLFF. The CDR3 coding sequence is TGTGCCAGCAGCCTCCGGACAGGGTTTCGTAATGAAAAACTGTTTTTT.

This clone was counted at least ten times. The genes are TRBV30 and TRBJ2-4, with D possibly being TRBD1 or TRBD2 (7 bases each). This CDR3 has 17 residues. Per the germline V gene, CDR1 is GTSNPN and CDR2 is SVGIG (reference sequence). The V end lost 1 base, the J end lost 9 bases, and 25 bases lay between the germline ends. The CDR3 reads CAWSAASGATGNPIQYF. The CDR3 nucleotides are TGTGCCTGGAGTGCCGCAAGCGGGGCGACAGGGAACCCCATTCAGTACTTC.